These T cell receptor beta chains were read from a single sample in a study of cytomegalovirus exposure and HLA in healthy donors. Libraries were prepared by immunoSEQ multiplex PCR; TCRdb keeps only in-frame clonotypes and omits some of them. The sample lists 100,000 to 150,000 clones; approximately 74% were seen once. Specimen: PBMCs. The receptors originated from a man between 35 and 55 years old in good health and CMV-seropositive. Each CDR3 is given with its conserved first and last residue. A D gene is named only where the DNA matches it firmly. Only some rows state a clone size, as once, few, many or a class for expanded clones.

- | TRBJ2-3 | TRBV19 | TRBD1 | CASSWDRVRDTQYF | TGTGCCAGTAGTTGGGACAGGGTGCGGGATACGCAGTATTTT
few | TRBJ2-7 | TRBV5-1 | TRBD1 | CASSLGQGRSYEQYF | TGCGCCAGCAGCTTGGGACAGGGGAGAAGCTACGAGCAGTACTTC
- | TRBJ1-1 | TRBV5-1 | TRBD1 | CASSLWTGMNTEAFF | TGCGCCAGCAGCTTATGGACAGGGATGAACACTGAAGCTTTCTTT
- | TRBJ2-3 | TRBV9 | TRBD2 | CASSVELASGTDTQYF | TGTGCCAGCAGCGTAGAGTTGGCTAGCGGAACAGATACGCAGTATTTT
- | TRBJ2-3 | TRBV29-1 | - | CSVGARGTDTQYF | TGCAGCGTTGGAGCGCGCGGCACAGATACGCAGTATTTT
few | TRBJ2-1 | TRBV7-9 | TRBD2 | CSSSPPSGGPNEQFF | TGTTCCAGCAGCCCCCCCTCGGGGGGGCCCAATGAGCAGTTCTTC
- | TRBJ1-1 | TRBV7-2 | - | CASSLDGDTEAFF | TGTGCCAGCAGCTTAGACGGGGATACTGAAGCTTTCTTT
- | TRBJ2-7 | TRBV7-9 | TRBD1 | CASSFSGQGLEEQYF | TGTGCCAGCAGCTTCTCGGGACAGGGTCTCGAAGAGCAGTACTTC
- | TRBJ1-1 | TRBV6-5 | - | CATGAGRDTEAFF | TGTGCCACGGGGGCGGGGAGGGACACTGAAGCTTTCTTT
once | TRBJ2-7 | TRBV11-2 | TRBD2 | CASSPPGAGGRAYEQYF | TGTGCCAGCAGCCCCCCCGGCGCGGGGGGCCGCGCCTACGAGCAGTACTTC
- | TRBJ1-1 | TRBV18 | - | CASSPIQADTEAFF | TGTGCCAGCTCACCAATTCAGGCAGACACTGAAGCTTTCTTT
- | TRBJ2-7 | TRBV7-9 | - | CASSLEGRSYEQYF | TGTGCCAGCAGCTTAGAGGGGCGGTCCTACGAGCAGTACTTC
- | TRBJ2-7 | TRBV18 | TRBD1 | CASSLKQGASGSYEQYF | TGTGCCAGCTCACTTAAACAGGGGGCGAGCGGCTCCTACGAGCAGTACTTC
- | TRBJ2-7 | TRBV18 | TRBD1 | CASSLTGQGLSYEQYF | TGTGCCAGCTCACTAACGGGACAGGGGCTTTCCTACGAGCAGTACTTC
once | TRBJ2-1 | TRBV28 | - | CASRSINLVDEQFF | TGTGCCAGCAGGTCCATAAATTTAGTGGATGAGCAGTTCTTC
- | TRBJ2-3 | TRBV18 | - | CASSPQGLSTDTQYF | TGTGCCAGCTCACCGCAGGGACTGAGCACAGATACGCAGTATTTT
- | TRBJ1-1 | TRBV10-3 | TRBD1 | CASWTGNTEAFF | TGTGCCTCCTGGACAGGCAACACTGAAGCTTTCTTT
- | TRBJ2-7 | TRBV27 | TRBD1 | CASSSAGGMSSYEQYF | TGTGCCAGCAGTTCTGCAGGGGGCATGAGCTCCTACGAGCAGTACTTC
- | TRBJ1-5 | TRBV5-5 | - | CASSLDRNQPQHF | TGTGCCAGCAGCTTGGACAGAAATCAGCCCCAGCATTTT
- | TRBJ1-4 | TRBV5-1 | TRBD1 | CASSSRTGGNEKLFF | TGCGCCAGCAGCTCCCGGACAGGGGGGAATGAAAAACTGTTTTTT
- | TRBJ1-3 | TRBV19 | - | CASRIVGAGNTIYF | TGTGCCAGTAGAATCGTAGGGGCTGGAAACACCATATATTTT
- | TRBJ2-1 | TRBV7-2 | - | CASSYRAGDEQFF | TGTGCCAGCAGCTACCGGGCAGGGGACGAGCAGTTCTTC
- | TRBJ1-1 | TRBV7-9 | - | CASSLGLTMNTEAFF | TGTGCCAGCAGCTTAGGACTAACTATGAACACTGAAGCTTTCTTT
- | TRBJ2-7 | TRBV7-9 | TRBD2 | CASSLEHSGRPYEQYF | TGTGCCAGCAGCTTAGAACATAGCGGGAGACCCTACGAGCAGTACTTC
- | TRBJ2-3 | TRBV7-7 | - | CASSLGPTGTQYF | TGTGCCAGCAGCTTAGGGCCTACGGGTACGCAGTATTTT
- | TRBJ2-1 | TRBV7-8 | TRBD2 | CASSAPTSGGSYNEQFF | TGTGCCAGCAGCGCCCCGACTAGCGGGGGGTCCTACAATGAGCAGTTCTTC
- | TRBJ2-2 | TRBV14 | - | CASSLRHVTGELFF | TGTGCCAGCAGCCTCCGACACGTCACCGGGGAGCTGTTTTTT
- | TRBJ2-7 | TRBV7-8 | TRBD1 | CASSLGQGGYEQYF | TGTGCCAGCAGCCTGGGACAGGGGGGCTACGAGCAGTACTTC
- | TRBJ2-2 | TRBV30 | TRBD2 | CAWRASGEGGELFF | TGTGCCTGGAGGGCTAGCGGCGAGGGCGGGGAGCTGTTTTTT
- | TRBJ2-1 | TRBV28 | - | CASMRAGYNEQFF | TGTGCCAGCATGAGGGCAGGATACAATGAGCAGTTCTTC
- | TRBJ1-2 | TRBV14 | - | CASSQDRNYGYTF | TGTGCCAGCAGCCAAGACAGGAACTATGGCTACACCTTC
few | TRBJ2-3 | TRBV28 | TRBD2 | CASTTWGGRGDTQYF | TGTGCCAGCACCACCTGGGGCGGGAGAGGAGATACGCAGTATTTT
- | TRBJ1-1 | TRBV19 | - | CASSIQGIEAFF | TGTGCCAGTAGTATACAGGGAATTGAAGCTTTCTTT
- | TRBJ1-4 | TRBV12-5 | TRBD1 | CASGLGGGREKLFF | TGTGCTAGTGGTTTGGGAGGGGGCAGGGAAAAACTGTTTTTT
few | TRBJ2-3 | TRBV2 | TRBD1 | CARTETGDLSTDTQYF | TGTGCCAGGACGGAAACAGGGGACCTAAGCACAGATACGCAGTATTTT
few | TRBJ2-2 | TRBV6-5 | - | CASSLGVTGELFF | TGTGCCAGCAGCCTCGGGGTGACCGGGGAGCTGTTTTTT
- | TRBJ2-7 | TRBV4-1 | TRBD1 | CASSQGQGSDEQYF | TGCGCCAGCAGCCAGGGACAGGGTTCAGACGAGCAGTACTTC
- | TRBJ2-1 | TRBV10-3 | TRBD2 | CATLAGGPYNEQFF | TGTGCCACCTTAGCGGGAGGACCTTACAATGAGCAGTTCTTC
few | TRBJ1-5 | TRBV5-4 | - | CASSPRGRNQPQHF | TGTGCCAGCAGCCCGCGAGGGCGCAATCAGCCCCAGCATTTT
- | TRBJ2-5 | TRBV19 | TRBD2 | CASSFVTSGMETQYF | TGTGCCAGTAGTTTCGTGACTAGCGGGATGGAGACCCAGTACTTC
- | TRBJ2-5 | TRBV28 | - | CASDQGETQYF | TGTGCCAGCGACCAGGGGGAGACCCAGTACTTC
- | TRBJ2-7 | TRBV27 | TRBD2 | CASSPSGVTYEQYF | TGTGCCAGCAGTCCTAGCGGGGTAACCTACGAGCAGTACTTC
- | TRBJ1-1 | TRBV5-5 | TRBD1 | CASSMPTGGMINTEAFF | TGTGCCAGCAGCATGCCGACAGGGGGCATGATAAACACTGAAGCTTTCTTT
- | TRBJ1-1 | TRBV6-5 | TRBD1 | CASSYSVGQGATEAFF | TGTGCCAGCAGTTACTCGGTCGGACAGGGGGCCACTGAAGCTTTCTTT
once | TRBJ2-1 | TRBV5-1 | - | CASSLADNNEQFF | TGCGCCAGCAGCTTGGCGGACAACAATGAGCAGTTCTTC
- | TRBJ2-5 | TRBV28 | TRBD2 | CASSLLPGLAGIAETQYF | TGTGCCAGCAGTTTGCTGCCGGGACTAGCGGGAATAGCGGAGACCCAGTACTTC
once | TRBJ1-5 | TRBV6-5 | TRBD1 | CASRNTGVHQPQHF | TGTGCCAGCAGGAATACAGGGGTACATCAGCCCCAGCATTTT